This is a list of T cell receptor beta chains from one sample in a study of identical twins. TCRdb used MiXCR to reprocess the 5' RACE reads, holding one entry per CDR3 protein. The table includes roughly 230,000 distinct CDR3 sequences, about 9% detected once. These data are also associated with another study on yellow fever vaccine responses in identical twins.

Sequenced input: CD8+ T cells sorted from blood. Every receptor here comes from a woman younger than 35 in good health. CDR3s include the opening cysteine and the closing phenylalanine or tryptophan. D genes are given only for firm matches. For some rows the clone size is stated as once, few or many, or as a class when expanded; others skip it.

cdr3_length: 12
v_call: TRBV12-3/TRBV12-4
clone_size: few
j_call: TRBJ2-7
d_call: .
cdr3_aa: CASSFTVYEQYF
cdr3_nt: TGTGCCAGCAGTTTTACCGTCTATGAGCAGTACTTC

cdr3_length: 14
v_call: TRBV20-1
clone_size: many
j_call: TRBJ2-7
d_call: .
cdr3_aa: CSARDRSGPNFSNF
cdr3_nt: TGCAGTGCTAGAGATCGGAGCGGGCCTAACTTTTCCAACTTC

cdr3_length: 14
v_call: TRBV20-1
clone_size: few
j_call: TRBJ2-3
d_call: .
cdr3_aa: CSARDRDWTDTQYF
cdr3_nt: TGCAGTGCTAGAGACCGGGACTGGACAGATACGCAGTATTTT

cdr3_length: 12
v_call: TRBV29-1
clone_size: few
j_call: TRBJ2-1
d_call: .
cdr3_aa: CSVHDQWGEQFF
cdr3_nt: TGCAGCGTCCACGATCAGTGGGGGGAGCAGTTCTTC

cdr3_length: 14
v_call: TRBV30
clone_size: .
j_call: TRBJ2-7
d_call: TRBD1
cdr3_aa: CAWDDRVYRNEQYF
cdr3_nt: TGTGCCTGGGACGACAGGGTTTATCGCAACGAGCAGTACTTC

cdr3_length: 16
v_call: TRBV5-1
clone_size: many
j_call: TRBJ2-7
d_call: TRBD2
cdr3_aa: CASSFTSGNEFYEQYF
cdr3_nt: TGCGCCAGCAGCTTCACTAGCGGGAATGAATTTTACGAGCAGTACTTC

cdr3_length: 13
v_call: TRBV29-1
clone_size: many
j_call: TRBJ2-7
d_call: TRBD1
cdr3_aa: CSVRTGLSYEQYF
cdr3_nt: TGCAGCGTGCGGACAGGGCTCTCCTACGAGCAGTACTTC

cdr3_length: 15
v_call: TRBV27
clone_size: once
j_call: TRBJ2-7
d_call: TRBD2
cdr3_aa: CASRPSGGNHYEQYF
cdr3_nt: TGTGCCAGCAGACCCAGCGGGGGGAACCACTACGAGCAGTACTTC

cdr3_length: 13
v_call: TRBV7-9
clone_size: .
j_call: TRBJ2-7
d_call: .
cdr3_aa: CASSFKQAGEQYF
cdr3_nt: TGTGCCAGCAGCTTTAAACAGGCCGGCGAGCAGTACTTC

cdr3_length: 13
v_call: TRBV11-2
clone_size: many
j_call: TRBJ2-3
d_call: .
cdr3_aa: CASSLDPGNTQYF
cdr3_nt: TGTGCCAGCAGCTTAGATCCGGGAAATACGCAGTATTTT

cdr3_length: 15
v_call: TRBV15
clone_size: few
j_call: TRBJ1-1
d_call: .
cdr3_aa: CATSYRDAPNTEAFF
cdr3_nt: TGTGCCACCAGCTATCGGGACGCCCCGAACACTGAAGCTTTCTTT

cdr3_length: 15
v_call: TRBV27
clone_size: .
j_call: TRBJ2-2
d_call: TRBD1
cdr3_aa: CASSLGTGEPGELFF
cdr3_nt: TGTGCCAGCAGTCTCGGGACAGGGGAACCCGGGGAGCTGTTTTTT

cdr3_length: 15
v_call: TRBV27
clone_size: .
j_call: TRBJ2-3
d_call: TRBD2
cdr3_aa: CASSGLAGELDTQYF
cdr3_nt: TGTGCCAGCAGCGGACTAGCGGGAGAGTTAGATACGCAGTATTTT

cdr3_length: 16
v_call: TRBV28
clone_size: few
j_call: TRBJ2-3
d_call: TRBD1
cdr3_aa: CASSWWKGTGTDTQYF
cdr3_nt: TGTGCCAGCAGTTGGTGGAAGGGGACAGGGACAGATACGCAGTATTTT

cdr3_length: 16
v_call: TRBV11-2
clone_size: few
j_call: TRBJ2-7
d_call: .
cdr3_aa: CASSFTPRVEIYEQYF
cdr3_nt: TGTGCCAGCAGCTTTACCCCCCGAGTAGAGATCTACGAGCAGTACTTC

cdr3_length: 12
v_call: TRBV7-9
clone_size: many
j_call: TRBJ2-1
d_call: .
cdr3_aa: CASSLEVDEQFF
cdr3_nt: TGTGCCAGCAGCTTAGAAGTAGATGAGCAGTTCTTC

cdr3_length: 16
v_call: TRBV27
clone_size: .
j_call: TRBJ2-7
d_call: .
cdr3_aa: CASSLRGDLTSYEQYF
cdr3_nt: TGTGCCAGCAGTCTCCGGGGCGATTTAACCTCCTACGAGCAGTACTTC

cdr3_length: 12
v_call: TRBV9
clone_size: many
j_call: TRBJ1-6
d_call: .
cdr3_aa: CASSVDSSPLHF
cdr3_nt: TGTGCCAGCAGCGTAGACAGTTCACCCCTCCACTTT

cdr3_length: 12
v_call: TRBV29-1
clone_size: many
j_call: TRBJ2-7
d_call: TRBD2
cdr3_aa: CSVGGGLNEQYF
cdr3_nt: TGCAGCGTTGGCGGGGGGCTGAACGAGCAGTACTTC

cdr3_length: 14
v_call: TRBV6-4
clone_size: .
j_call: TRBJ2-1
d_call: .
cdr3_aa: CASSGDSSYNEQFF
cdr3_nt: TGTGCCAGCAGTGGCGATAGCTCCTACAATGAGCAGTTCTTC

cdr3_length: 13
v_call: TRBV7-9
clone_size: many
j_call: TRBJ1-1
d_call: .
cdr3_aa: CASSFEDYTEAFF
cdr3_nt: TGTGCCAGCAGCTTCGAAGACTACACTGAAGCTTTCTTT

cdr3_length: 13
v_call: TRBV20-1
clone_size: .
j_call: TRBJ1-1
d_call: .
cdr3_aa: CSARDYVGTEAFF
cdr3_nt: TGCAGTGCTAGAGATTACGTGGGGACTGAAGCTTTCTTT